Shown below are 30 T cell receptor beta chains from a single sample sequenced in a study of blood T cell repertoires in COVID-19. Sequenced by immunoSEQ multiplex PCR; TCRdb stores in-frame clones only, minus some. Altogether tens of thousands of clones are present, 65% to 80% being singletons, with the ten largest covering more than 15%. The sequencing input was peripheral blood. The receptor source for this set is a man aged 25 to 45 with COVID-19, enrolled during active disease.

V usage is TRBV5-4 and J usage is TRBJ2-6, with a tentative D call TRBD2 (5 bases). The V gene lost 4 bases and the J gene lost 0 bases, with 11 bases spanning the gap. Looked up from germline, CDR1 is SGHNT and CDR2 is YYREEE (reference sequence). The CDR3 totals 16 residues. CDR3 loop: CASSPFGSSGANVLTF. CDR3 bases: TGTGCCAGCAGCCCTTTTGGGAGCTCTGGGGCCAACGTCCTGACTTTC.

The rearrangement links TRBV9 to TRBJ1-1; D possibly corresponds to TRBD1 (6 bases). Germline V gene sequence: CDR1 SGDLS, CDR2 YYNGEE. The CDR3 has 15 residues. V lost 4 bases to trimming and J lost 2 bases, with 15 bases between them. The CDR3: CASSPRGQSNTEAFF. The CDR3, as DNA: TGTGCCAGCAGCCCCAGGGGCCAATCTAACACTGAAGCTTTCTTT.

The V gene is TRBV5-1, the J gene TRBJ2-7; 9 bases align to TRBD2. V gave up 0 bases and J gave up 3 bases; unmatched junction bases: 7. CDR1 is SGHRS and CDR2 is YFSETQ in the germline V gene. The CDR3 sequence is 16 residues long. CDR3 region: CASSLDWAGGDYEQYF. In nucleotides, the CDR3 is TGCGCCAGCAGCTTGGACTGGGCGGGAGGGGACTACGAGCAGTACTTC.

This chain connects TRBV7-9 to TRBJ2-3; 11 nucleotides align to TRBD2. The V and J ends lost 3 bases and 6 bases, in that order; junction bases with no gene match: 8. Germline lookup yields CDR1 SEHNR and CDR2 FQNEAQ (reference sequence). CDR3 length: 16 amino acids. The CDR3 is CASSFLLAGETDTQYF. CDR3 bases: TGTGCCAGCAGCTTTTTACTAGCGGGAGAAACCGATACGCAGTATTTT. Using reference TRBV7-9 and TRBJ2-3 for the parts outside the CDR3, the full variable domain is DTGVSQNPRHKITKRGQNVTFRCDPISEHNRLYWYRQTLGQGPEFLTYFQNEAQLEKSRLLSDRFSAERPKGSFSTLEIQRTEQGDSAMYLCASSFLLAGETDTQYFGPGTRLTVL.

The chain couples TRBV7-3 to TRBJ2-1; 12 bases fit TRBD2. This CDR3 spans 15 amino acids. V shed 8 bases, J shed 1 base, and the junction held 3 bases outside the gene matches. Germline V gene data show CDR1 as SGHTA and CDR2 as FQGTGA. The CDR3 loop reads CASGLAGSSYNEQFF. CDR3 bases: TGTGCCAGCGGACTAGCGGGGTCGTCCTACAATGAGCAGTTCTTC.

The chain combines TRBV7-9 with TRBJ2-3, with a possible D match to TRBD2 (5 bases). The CDR3 length is 14 residues. Germline V CDR1 and CDR2: SEHNR, FQNEAQ (reference sequence). The V and J ends lost 6 bases and 2 bases respectively, with 12 bases between them. CDR3 coding DNA: TGTGCCAGCAGAGAGCGGCTACCCACAGATACGCAGTATTTT. The encoded protein is CASRERLPTDTQYF.

The rearrangement links TRBV5-6 to TRBJ2-5; 8 bases agree with TRBD1. V lost 3 bases and J lost 5; bases outside the gene matches: 12. The CDR3 runs 16 residues. The germline V gene has CDR1 SGHDT and CDR2 YYEEEE. CDR3 protein: CASSSAGQAREETQYF. The DNA for the CDR3 is TGTGCCAGCAGCTCTGCGGGACAGGCGAGGGAGGAGACCCAGTACTTC.

This chain's CDR3 is CASSSYQRGYSNQPQHF. The CDR3 DNA is TGTGCCAGCAGTTCATACCAACGAGGCTATAGCAATCAGCCCCAGCATTTT. The chain couples TRBV28 to TRBJ1-5; D is uncertain. This CDR3 has 17 residues. Germline V gene sequence: CDR1 MDHEN, CDR2 SYDVKM. Trimming shortened V by 4 bases and J by 0 bases, and 16 bases separated the two germline ends. Full variable domain (outside the CDR3, taken from reference TRBV28 and TRBJ1-5): DVKVTQSSRYLVKRTGEKVFLECVQDMDHENMFWYRQDPGLGLRLIYFSYDVKMKEKGDIPEGYSVSREKKERFSLILESASTNQTSMYLCASSSYQRGYSNQPQHFGDGTRLSIL.

The chain joins TRBV21-1 to TRBJ1-2. TRBV21-1 is labeled a pseudogene. The length of the CDR3 is 14 residues. In DNA form, the CDR3 reads TGTGCCAGCAACTCGCGGGGTCGTTACTATGGCTACACCTTC. It is translated as CASNSRGRYYGYTF.

The chain carries TRBV27 and TRBJ2-1; D is perhaps TRBD2 (5 bases). Trimming stripped 6 bases from V and 0 bases from J, with 15 bases between. This CDR3 is built from 16 residues. The germline gives CDR1 MNHEY, CDR2 SMNVEV (reference sequence). CDR3 nucleotides: TGTGCCAGCAGACCCGGAGCGGAAAGCTCCTACAATGAGCAGTTCTTC. Amino acid sequence: CASRPGAESSYNEQFF.

The rearrangement links TRBV11-3 to TRBJ2-7; the match to TRBD2 covers 13 bases. From germline, CDR1 is SGHNT and CDR2 YENEEA. V was clipped by 0 bases and J by 10 bases; unmatched bases: 6. The CDR3 totals 15 residues. CDR3 sequence reads: CASSLELGLAGRQYF. In nucleotides, the CDR3 is TGTGCCAGCAGCTTAGAGTTGGGACTAGCGGGGAGACAGTACTTC.

CDR3 nucleotides: TGTGCCAGCAGCCCGGGCCCGGGGGGCACATCGGGCTACACCTTC. Its translation is CASSPGPGGTSGYTF. The genes are TRBV5-6 and TRBJ1-2; weak D call: TRBD1 (6 bases). Trimming took off 4 bases at V and 8 bases at J, with 21 bases between the two ends. The CDR3 contains 15 residues. Germline CDR1 is SGHDT and CDR2 is YYEEEE.

This rearrangement joins TRBV7-7 to TRBJ1-1; 7 nucleotides align to TRBD1. The CDR3 spans 15 residues. Germline V lookup: CDR1 SSHAT, CDR2 FNYEAQ (reference sequence). After removal of 9 bases from V and 1 base from J, the junction contained 11 bases not matched to a gene. CDR3 coding DNA: TGTGCCAGGGACACAGGGGAGAATGAGAACACTGAAGCTTTCTTT. It codes for CARDTGENENTEAFF.

The chain uses TRBV28 and TRBJ1-1; no reliable D call. The ends were cut back, 1 base at V and 7 bases at J, with 4 bases in the middle. CDR1 and CDR2 (germline): MDHEN, SYDVKM. This CDR3 has 11 residues. CDR3 amino acids: CASSLSYEAFF. For the CDR3, the DNA is TGTGCCAGCAGTTTATCCTATGAAGCTTTCTTT.

This chain uses TRBV2 with TRBJ1-1; 7 bases are shared with TRBD1. The V and J ends lost 7 bases and 2 bases, in that order; junction bases with no gene match: 7. The CDR3 covers 14 residues. Germline CDR1 SNHLY, CDR2 FYNNEI. The CDR3 reads CASKGQAVNTEAFF. Written as DNA, the CDR3 is TGTGCCAGCAAAGGACAGGCAGTCAACACTGAAGCTTTCTTT.

V usage is TRBV28 and J usage is TRBJ1-2, with a possible D match to TRBD1 (6 bases). Germline V gene sequence: CDR1 MDHEN, CDR2 SYDVKM. The germline V and J ends were trimmed by 4 bases and 6 bases, with 15 bases remaining between them. The length of the CDR3 is 14 residues. CDR3 residues: CASSYSGARNGYTF. CDR3 DNA sequence: TGTGCCAGCAGTTATTCAGGGGCGCGAAATGGCTACACCTTC.

The J gene is TRBJ2-7, the V gene TRBV11-2; TRBD1 matches 9 bases. This CDR3 has 15 residues. J lost 6 bases, V lost 5 bases, and 11 bases had no gene match. From germline, CDR1 is SGHAT and CDR2 FQNNGV. The CDR3 DNA sequence: TGTGCCAGCAGCGACTACAGGGGGCCGACTTCCGAGCAGTACTTC. Translating it yields CASSDYRGPTSEQYF.

The gene calls are TRBV6-5 and TRBJ2-7, with a tentative D call TRBD2 (7 bases). This CDR3 comprises 15 residues. V shed 8 bases and J shed 4 bases, with 21 bases lying between them. The V gene's germline CDR1 is MNHEY and CDR2 SVGAGI. CDR3 coding DNA: TGTGCCAGCTCGGGGGGTGGGCTAGGGACATACGAGCAGTACTTC. Its protein product is CASSGGGLGTYEQYF.

In this sample, this clone turned up a few times. The rearrangement links TRBV18 to TRBJ1-5; possible D gene TRBD1, 5 bases. The CDR3 loop spans 15 amino acids. The germline gives CDR1 KGHSH, CDR2 LQKENI. V gave up 3 bases and J gave up 0 bases, with 9 bases separating them. CDR3 residues: CASSPGPHSNQPQHF. CDR3 DNA sequence: TGTGCCAGCTCACCGGGGCCACATAGCAATCAGCCCCAGCATTTT. Full variable domain (rest looked up from reference TRBV18 and TRBJ1-5): NAGVMQNPRHLVRRRGQEARLRCSPMKGHSHVYWYRQLPEEGLKFMVYLQKENIIDESGMPKERFSAEFPKEGPSILRIQQVVRGDSAAYFCASSPGPHSNQPQHFGDGTRLSIL.

This clone was seen only once. The genes are TRBV2 and TRBJ2-7; a possible D gene is TRBD1 (5 bases). The germline V gene has CDR1 SNHLY and CDR2 FYNNEI. V lost 5 bases to trimming and J lost 5 bases, with 16 bases between them. This CDR3 is 14 amino acids long. CDR3 sequence: CASSPTGGLDEQYF. The CDR3 DNA follows: TGTGCCAGCAGTCCCACAGGTGGTCTAGACGAGCAGTACTTC.

The chain recombines TRBV7-9 with TRBJ1-1, with D unclear. The germline CDR1 and CDR2 sequences are SEHNR and FQNEAQ (reference sequence). The CDR3 runs 13 residues. Trimming pared 1 base from V and 4 bases from J, leaving 7 bases between. The chain's CDR3 is CASSLEGGTEAFF. The CDR3 nucleotides are TGTGCCAGCAGCTTAGAGGGAGGCACTGAAGCTTTCTTT.

This clone showed up many times. This chain links TRBV29-1 with TRBJ2-1; TRBD1 aligns across 12 bases. With 5 bases clipped from V and 9 bases from J, the junction kept 14 bases outside the gene matches. This CDR3 comprises 16 residues. CDR1 is SQVTM and CDR2 is ANQGSEA in the germline V gene. As DNA, the CDR3 is TGCAGCGTTCCCCGTTGGCGGGACAGGGGGCTATCTGAGCAGTTCTTC. This sequence encodes CSVPRWRDRGLSEQFF.

This clone appeared a few times. The chain combines TRBV10-2 with TRBJ1-2, with a possible D match to TRBD1 (6 bases). V gave up 0 bases and J gave up 5 bases, with 16 bases separating them. In germline, CDR1 is WSHSY, CDR2 SAAADI. There are 16 residues in the CDR3. The DNA of the CDR3 is TGCGCCAGCAGTGAGTCGGGATCCGGGACATATTATGGCTACACCTTC. Translation: CASSESGSGTYYGYTF.

The chain is built from TRBV4-2 and TRBJ1-5, with D possibly TRBD1 on 6 matching bases. The CDR3 runs 16 residues. Trimming shortened V by 0 bases and J by 6 bases, and 15 bases separated the two germline ends. In germline, CDR1 is LGHNA, CDR2 YNFKEQ. CDR3 DNA: TGTGCCAGCAGCCAAGACCCAGGGGCTATTGGTCAGCCCCAGCATTTT. It specifies CASSQDPGAIGQPQHF.

The gene calls are TRBV5-4 and TRBJ2-3; TRBD2 aligns across 10 bases. Trimming removed 4 bases from V and 6 bases from J; junction bases left unmatched: 2. The CDR3 spans 13 residues. The V gene's germline CDR1 is SGHNT and CDR2 YYREEE (reference sequence). The CDR3 region has the DNA TGTGCCAGCAGCAAGCGGGAGGGCGATACGCAGTATTTT. Protein product: CASSKREGDTQYF. The entire variable domain, with the rest obtained from reference TRBV5-4 and TRBJ2-3, is as follows: ETGVTQSPTHLIKTRGQQVTLRCSSQSGHNTVSWYQQALGQGPQFIFQYYREEENGRGNFPPRFSGLQFPNYSSELNVNALELDDSALYLCASSKREGDTQYFGPGTRLTVL.

There are a few counts of this clone. The chain couples TRBV29-1 to TRBJ2-1; a weak D match, TRBD2 (5 bases). Trimming left V 5 bases short and J 9 bases short, with 17 bases between. Germline-derived CDR1 and CDR2 are SQVTM and ANQGSEA. The CDR3 covers 13 residues. The CDR3: CSVPGRGLGEQFF. CDR3 DNA sequence: TGCAGCGTTCCCGGTCGGGGTCTTGGTGAGCAGTTCTTC.

The genes are TRBV7-9 and TRBJ1-2, with D tentatively TRBD1 (5 bases). CDR3 size: 15 residues. V was shortened by 5 bases and J by 2 bases, with 15 bases between the two germline ends. Germline V gene data show CDR1 as SEHNR and CDR2 as FQNEAQ (reference sequence). CDR3 residues: CASSIFDSPNYGYTF. In DNA form, the CDR3 reads TGTGCCAGCAGCATATTCGACAGTCCGAACTATGGCTACACCTTC.

This rearrangement joins TRBV12-3 or TRBV12-4 to TRBJ2-3; TRBD1 is a possible D gene (6 bases). V gave up 6 bases and J gave up 5 bases, with 9 bases separating them. This CDR3 spans 12 amino acids. As DNA, the CDR3 is TGTGCCAGCAGACAACAGGGAGATACGCAGTATTTT. Amino acids: CASRQQGDTQYF.

The rearrangement joins TRBV10-2 to TRBJ2-2, with D possibly matching TRBD1 (5 bases). Germline-derived CDR1 and CDR2 are WSHSY and SAAADI. Trimming removed 2 bases at V and 4 bases at J, with 11 bases between. The CDR3 spans 15 residues. CDR3 region: CASSEGRVRTGELFF. The CDR3 DNA reads TGCGCCAGCAGTGAGGGCAGGGTACGCACCGGGGAGCTGTTTTTT.

The chain recombines TRBV11-3 with TRBJ2-3, with D unresolved. CDR3 length: 14 amino acids. The germline V and J ends were trimmed by 5 bases and 1 base, with 10 bases remaining between them. Germline CDR1 reads SGHNT; CDR2 reads YENEEA. CDR3 sequence (DNA): TGTGCCAGCAGCCCCCATCGGGGCACAGATACGCAGTATTTT. It codes for CASSPHRGTDTQYF.